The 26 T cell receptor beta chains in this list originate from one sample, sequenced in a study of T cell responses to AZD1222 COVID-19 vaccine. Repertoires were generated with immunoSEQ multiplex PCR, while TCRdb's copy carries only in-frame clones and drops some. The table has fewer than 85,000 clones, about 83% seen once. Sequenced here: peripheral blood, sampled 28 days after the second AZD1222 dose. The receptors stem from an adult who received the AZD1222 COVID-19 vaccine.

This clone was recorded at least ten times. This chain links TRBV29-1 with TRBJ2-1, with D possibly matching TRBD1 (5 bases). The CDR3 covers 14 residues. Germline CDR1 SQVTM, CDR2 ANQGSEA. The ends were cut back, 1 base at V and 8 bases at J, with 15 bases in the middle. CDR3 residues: CSVEGGQGSDEQFF. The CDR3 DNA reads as TGCAGCGTTGAAGGTGGGCAGGGCAGTGATGAGCAGTTCTTC.

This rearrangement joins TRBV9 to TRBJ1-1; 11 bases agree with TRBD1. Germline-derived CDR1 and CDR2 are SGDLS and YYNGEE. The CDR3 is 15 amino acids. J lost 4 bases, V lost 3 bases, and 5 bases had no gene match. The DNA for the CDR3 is TGTGCCAGCAGCGAGGCCGGGACAGGGGGCACTGAAGCTTTCTTT. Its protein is CASSEAGTGGTEAFF.

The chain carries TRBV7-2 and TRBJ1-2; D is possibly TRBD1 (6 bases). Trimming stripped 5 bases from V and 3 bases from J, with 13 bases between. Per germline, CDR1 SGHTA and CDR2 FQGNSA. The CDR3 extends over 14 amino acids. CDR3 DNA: TGTGCCAGCAGCGCGTGGACAGAAGACTATGGCTACACCTTC. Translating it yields CASSAWTEDYGYTF.

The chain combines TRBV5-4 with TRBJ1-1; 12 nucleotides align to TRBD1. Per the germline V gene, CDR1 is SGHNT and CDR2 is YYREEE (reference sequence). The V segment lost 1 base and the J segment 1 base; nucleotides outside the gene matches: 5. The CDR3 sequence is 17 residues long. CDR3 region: CASSLYGTGGSNTEAFF. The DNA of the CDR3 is TGTGCCAGCAGCTTGTATGGGACAGGGGGCTCGAACACTGAAGCTTTCTTT.

The CDR3 here is CSVDLDGVFYTF. The CDR3 DNA is TGCAGCGTTGATCTCGACGGAGTCTTCTACACCTTC. This chain links TRBV29-1 with TRBJ1-2, with D unclear. Trimming cost V 3 bases and J 10 bases, with 15 bases left between them. This CDR3 has 12 amino acids. Germline V lookup: CDR1 SQVTM, CDR2 ANQGSEA.

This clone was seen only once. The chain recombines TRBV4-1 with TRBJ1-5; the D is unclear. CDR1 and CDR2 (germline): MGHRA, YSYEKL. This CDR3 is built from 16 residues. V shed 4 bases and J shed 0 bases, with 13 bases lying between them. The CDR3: CASSLRSEYSNQPQHF. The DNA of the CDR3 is TGCGCCAGCAGCCTCCGTAGCGAGTATAGCAATCAGCCCCAGCATTTT.

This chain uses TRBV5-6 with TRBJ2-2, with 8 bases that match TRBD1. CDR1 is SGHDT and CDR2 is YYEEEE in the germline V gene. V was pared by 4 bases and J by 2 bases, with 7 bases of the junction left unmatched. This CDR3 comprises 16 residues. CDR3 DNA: TGTGCCAGCAGCCACGGGACAGGAGCCAACACCGGGGAGCTGTTTTTT. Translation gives CASSHGTGANTGELFF.

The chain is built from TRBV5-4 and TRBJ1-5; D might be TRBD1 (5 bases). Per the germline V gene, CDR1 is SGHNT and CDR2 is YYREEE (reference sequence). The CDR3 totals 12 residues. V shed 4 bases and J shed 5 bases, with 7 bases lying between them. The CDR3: CASSRGDQPQHF. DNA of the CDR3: TGTGCCAGCAGCAGAGGGGATCAGCCCCAGCATTTT.

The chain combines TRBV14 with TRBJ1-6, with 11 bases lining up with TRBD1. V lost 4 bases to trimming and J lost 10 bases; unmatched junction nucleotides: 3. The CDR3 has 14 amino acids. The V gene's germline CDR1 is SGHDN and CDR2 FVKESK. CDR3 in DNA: TGTGCCAGCAGCCCGGACAGGGGGCGATCACCCCTCCACTTT. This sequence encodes CASSPDRGRSPLHF.

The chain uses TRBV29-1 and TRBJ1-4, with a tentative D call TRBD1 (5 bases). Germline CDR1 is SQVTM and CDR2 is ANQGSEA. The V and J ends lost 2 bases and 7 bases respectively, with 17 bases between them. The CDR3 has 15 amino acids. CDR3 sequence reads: CSVELVWGKGEKLFF. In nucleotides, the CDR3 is TGCAGCGTTGAACTAGTCTGGGGGAAAGGTGAAAAACTGTTTTTT.

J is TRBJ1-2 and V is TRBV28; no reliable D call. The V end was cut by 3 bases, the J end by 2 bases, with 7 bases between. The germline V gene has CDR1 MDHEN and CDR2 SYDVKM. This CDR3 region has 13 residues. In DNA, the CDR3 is TGTGCCAGCAGTTTGTGGGAAAACTATGGCTACACCTTC. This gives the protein CASSLWENYGYTF.

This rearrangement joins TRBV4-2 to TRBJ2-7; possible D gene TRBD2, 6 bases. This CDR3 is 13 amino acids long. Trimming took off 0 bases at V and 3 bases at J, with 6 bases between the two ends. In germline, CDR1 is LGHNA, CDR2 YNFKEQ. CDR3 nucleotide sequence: TGTGCCAGCAGCCAAGAGCGGGGCTACGAGCAGTACTTC. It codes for CASSQERGYEQYF.

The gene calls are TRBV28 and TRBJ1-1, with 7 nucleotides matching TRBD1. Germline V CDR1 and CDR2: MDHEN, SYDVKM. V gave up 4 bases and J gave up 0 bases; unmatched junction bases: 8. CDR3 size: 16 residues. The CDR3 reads CASSSGTATMNTEAFF. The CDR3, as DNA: TGTGCCAGCAGTTCCGGGACAGCGACCATGAACACTGAAGCTTTCTTT.

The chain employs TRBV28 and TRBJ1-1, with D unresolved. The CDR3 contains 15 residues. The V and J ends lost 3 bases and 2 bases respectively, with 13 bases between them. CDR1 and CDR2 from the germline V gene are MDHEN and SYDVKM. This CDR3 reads CASSLQQMRNTEAFF. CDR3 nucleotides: TGTGCCAGCAGTTTGCAACAGATGAGAAACACTGAAGCTTTCTTT.

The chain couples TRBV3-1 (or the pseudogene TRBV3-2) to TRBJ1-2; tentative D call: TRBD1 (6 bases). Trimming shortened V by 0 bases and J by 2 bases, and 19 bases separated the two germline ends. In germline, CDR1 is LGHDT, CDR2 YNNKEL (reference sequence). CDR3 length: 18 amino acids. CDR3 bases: TGTGCCAGCAGCCAAGAAAGAGGCGGGGGCTCGCCAAACTATGGCTACACCTTC. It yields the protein CASSQERGGGSPNYGYTF.

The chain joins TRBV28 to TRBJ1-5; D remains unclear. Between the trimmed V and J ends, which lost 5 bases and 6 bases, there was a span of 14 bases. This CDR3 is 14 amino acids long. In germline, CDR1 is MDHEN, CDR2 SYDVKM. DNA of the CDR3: TGTGCCAGCAGTAGGAACGGGTACGCTCAGCCCCAGCATTTT. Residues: CASSRNGYAQPQHF.

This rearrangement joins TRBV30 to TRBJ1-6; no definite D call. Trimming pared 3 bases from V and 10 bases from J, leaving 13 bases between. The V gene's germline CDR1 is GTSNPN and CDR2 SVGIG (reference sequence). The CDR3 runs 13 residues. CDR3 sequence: CAWRSGGRSPLHF. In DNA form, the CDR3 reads TGTGCCTGGAGGAGCGGAGGGAGGTCACCCCTCCACTTT. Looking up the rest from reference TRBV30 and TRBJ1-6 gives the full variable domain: SQTIHQWPATLVQPVGSPLSLECTVEGTSNPNLYWYRQAAGRGLQLLFYSVGIGQISSEVPQNLSASRPQDRQFILSSKKLLLSDSGFYLCAWRSGGRSPLHFGNGTRLTVT.

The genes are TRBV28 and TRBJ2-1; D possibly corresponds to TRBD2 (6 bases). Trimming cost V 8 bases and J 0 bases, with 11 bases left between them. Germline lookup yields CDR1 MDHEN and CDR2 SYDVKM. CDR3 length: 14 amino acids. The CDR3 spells CASVWGDSYNEQFF. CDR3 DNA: TGTGCCAGCGTATGGGGGGACTCCTACAATGAGCAGTTCTTC.

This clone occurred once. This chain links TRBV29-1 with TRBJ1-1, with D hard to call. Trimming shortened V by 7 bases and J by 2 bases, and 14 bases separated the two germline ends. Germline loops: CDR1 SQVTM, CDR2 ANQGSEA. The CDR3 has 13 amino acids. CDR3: CSASQEANTEAFF. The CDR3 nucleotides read TGCAGCGCGTCACAAGAAGCAAACACTGAAGCTTTCTTT.

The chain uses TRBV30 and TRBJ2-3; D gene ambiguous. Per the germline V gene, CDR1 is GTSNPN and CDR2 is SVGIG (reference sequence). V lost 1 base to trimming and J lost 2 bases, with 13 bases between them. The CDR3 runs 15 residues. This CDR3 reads CAWSAGRRVTDTQYF. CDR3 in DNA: TGTGCCTGGAGTGCGGGCAGGCGTGTCACAGATACGCAGTATTTT.

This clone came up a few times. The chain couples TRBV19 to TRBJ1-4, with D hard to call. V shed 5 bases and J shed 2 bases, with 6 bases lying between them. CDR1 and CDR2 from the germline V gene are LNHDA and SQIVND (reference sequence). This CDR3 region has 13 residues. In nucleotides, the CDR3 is TGTGCCAGTAGTGGTGGGACTAATGAAAAACTGTTTTTT. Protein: CASSGGTNEKLFF.

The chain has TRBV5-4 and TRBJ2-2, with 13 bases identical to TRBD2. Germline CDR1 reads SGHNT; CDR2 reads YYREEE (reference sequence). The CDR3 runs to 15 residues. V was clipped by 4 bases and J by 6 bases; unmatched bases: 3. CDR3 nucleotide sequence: TGTGCCAGCAGCCGGACTAGCGGGAGCTCCGGGGAGCTGTTTTTT. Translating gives CASSRTSGSSGELFF.

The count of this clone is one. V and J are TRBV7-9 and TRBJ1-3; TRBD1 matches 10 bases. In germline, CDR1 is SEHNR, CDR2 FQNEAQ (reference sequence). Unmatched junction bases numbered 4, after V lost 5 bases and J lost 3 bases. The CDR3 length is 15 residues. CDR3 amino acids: CASSLGTGDGNTIYF. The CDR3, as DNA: TGTGCCAGCAGCCTTGGGACAGGGGATGGAAACACCATATATTTT.

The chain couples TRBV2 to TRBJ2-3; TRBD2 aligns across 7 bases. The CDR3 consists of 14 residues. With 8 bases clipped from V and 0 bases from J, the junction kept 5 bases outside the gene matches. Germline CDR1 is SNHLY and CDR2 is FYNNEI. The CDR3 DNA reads TGTGCCAGCTTGGGGGGACTAAGCACAGATACGCAGTATTTT. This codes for CASLGGLSTDTQYF. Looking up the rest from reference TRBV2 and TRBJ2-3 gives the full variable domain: EPEVTQTPSHQVTQMGQEVILRCVPISNHLYFYWYRQILGQKVEFLVSFYNNEISEKSEIFDDQFSVERPDGSNFTLKIRSTKLEDSAMYFCASLGGLSTDTQYFGPGTRLTVL.

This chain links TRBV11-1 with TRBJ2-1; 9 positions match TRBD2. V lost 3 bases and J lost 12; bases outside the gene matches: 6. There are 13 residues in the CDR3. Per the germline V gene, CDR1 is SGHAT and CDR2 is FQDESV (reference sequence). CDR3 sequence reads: CASSFSGRTMQFF. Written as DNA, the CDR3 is TGTGCCAGCAGCTTCAGCGGGAGGACTATGCAGTTCTTC.

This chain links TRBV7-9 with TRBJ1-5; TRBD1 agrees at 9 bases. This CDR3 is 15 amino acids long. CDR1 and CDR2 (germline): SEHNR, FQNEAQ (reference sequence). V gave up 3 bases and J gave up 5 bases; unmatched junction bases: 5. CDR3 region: CASSLGQGAHQPQHF. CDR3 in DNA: TGTGCCAGCAGCTTGGGACAGGGCGCCCATCAGCCCCAGCATTTT. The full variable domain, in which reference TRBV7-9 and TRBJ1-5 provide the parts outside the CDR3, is DTGVSQNPRHKITKRGQNVTFRCDPISEHNRLYWYRQTLGQGPEFLTYFQNEAQLEKSRLLSDRFSAERPKGSFSTLEIQRTEQGDSAMYLCASSLGQGAHQPQHFGDGTRLSIL.